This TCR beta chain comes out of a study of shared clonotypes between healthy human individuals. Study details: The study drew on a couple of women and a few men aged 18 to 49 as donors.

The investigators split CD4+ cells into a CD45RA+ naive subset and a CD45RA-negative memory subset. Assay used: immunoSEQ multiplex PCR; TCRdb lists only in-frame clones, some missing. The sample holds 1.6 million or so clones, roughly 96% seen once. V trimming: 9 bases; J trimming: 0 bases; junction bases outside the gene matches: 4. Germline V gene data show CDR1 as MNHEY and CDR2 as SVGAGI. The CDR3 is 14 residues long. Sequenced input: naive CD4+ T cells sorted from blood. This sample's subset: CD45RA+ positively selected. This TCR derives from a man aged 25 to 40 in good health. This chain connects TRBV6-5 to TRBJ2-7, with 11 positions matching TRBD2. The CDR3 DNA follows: TGTGCCAGTGGGACTAGCGGACGCTCCTACGAGCAGTACTTC. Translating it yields CASGTSGRSYEQYF.